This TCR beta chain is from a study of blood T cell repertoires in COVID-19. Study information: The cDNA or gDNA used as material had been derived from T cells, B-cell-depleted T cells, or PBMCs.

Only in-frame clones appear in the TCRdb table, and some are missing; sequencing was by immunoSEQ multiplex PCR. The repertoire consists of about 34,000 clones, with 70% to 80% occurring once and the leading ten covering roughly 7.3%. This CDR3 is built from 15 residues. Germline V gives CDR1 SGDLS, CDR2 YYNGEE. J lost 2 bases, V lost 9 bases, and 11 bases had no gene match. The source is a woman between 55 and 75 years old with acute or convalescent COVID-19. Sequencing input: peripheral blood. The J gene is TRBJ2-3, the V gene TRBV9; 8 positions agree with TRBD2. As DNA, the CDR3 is TGTGCCATGCCCGGGGGGGGGACGGACACAGATACGCAGTATTTT. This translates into CAMPGGGTDTDTQYF.